The T cell receptor beta chain described here comes from a study of early stage breast cancer tumors. Study details: ER+/PR+/HER2- status applied to about 80% of the 16 invasive breast tumors.

The V segment lost 5 bases and the J segment 5 bases; nucleotides outside the gene matches: 7. The germline CDR1 and CDR2 sequences are MDHEN and SYDVKM. CDR3 length equals 14 residues. Sequencing was performed with immunoSEQ multiplex PCR; in TCRdb, only in-frame clones are kept and a portion is missing. This repertoire shows tens of thousands of clones, 79% found once; its top ten account for approximately 3.7%. Broader study findings: Compared with adjacent normal breast tissue, tumors showed 2 to 2.5-fold greater T cell density and higher clonality. Commonly generated sequences made up most enriched TCRB sequences shared between patients.

Points on this clone: The antigen is unknown.

This clonotype was sampled from a person aged 55 to 75 with breast cancer. The gene calls are TRBV28 and TRBJ2-7; 9 positions agree with TRBD1. Specimen: blood. The CDR3 bases are TGTGCCAGCAGTGGGACAGGGCTTCAACACGAGCAGTACTTC. Its translation is CASSGTGLQHEQYF. Full variable domain (outside the CDR3, taken from reference TRBV28 and TRBJ2-7): DVKVTQSSRYLVKRTGEKVFLECVQDMDHENMFWYRQDPGLGLRLIYFSYDVKMKEKGDIPEGYSVSREKKERFSLILESASTNQTSMYLCASSGTGLQHEQYFGPGTRLTVT.